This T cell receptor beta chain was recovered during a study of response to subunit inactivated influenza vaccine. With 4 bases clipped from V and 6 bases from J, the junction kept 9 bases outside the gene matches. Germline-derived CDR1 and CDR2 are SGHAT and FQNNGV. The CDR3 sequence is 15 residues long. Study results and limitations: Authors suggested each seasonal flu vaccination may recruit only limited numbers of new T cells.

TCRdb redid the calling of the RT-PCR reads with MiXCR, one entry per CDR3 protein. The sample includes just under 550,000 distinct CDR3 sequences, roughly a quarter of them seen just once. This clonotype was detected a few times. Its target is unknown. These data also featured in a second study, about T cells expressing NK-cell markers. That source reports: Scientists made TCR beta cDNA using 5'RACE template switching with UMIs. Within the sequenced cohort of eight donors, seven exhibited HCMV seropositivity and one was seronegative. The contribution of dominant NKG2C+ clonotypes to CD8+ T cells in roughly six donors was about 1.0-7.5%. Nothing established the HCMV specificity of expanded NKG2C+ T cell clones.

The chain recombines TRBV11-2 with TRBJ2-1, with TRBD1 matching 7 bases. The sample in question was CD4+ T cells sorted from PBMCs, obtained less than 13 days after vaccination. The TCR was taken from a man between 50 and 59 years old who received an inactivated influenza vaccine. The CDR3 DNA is TGTGCCAGCAGCTCACGACAGGGCCTAGGCAATGAGCAGTTCTTC. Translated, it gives CASSSRQGLGNEQFF.